The sequence of this T cell receptor beta chain was determined in a study of CD4 T cells in relation to SARS-CoV-2 and coronaviruses. Unexposed donor CD4+ T cells date from about 2011-2018, before the COVID-19 pandemic. The cells were cultured for around ten days before CD4+ T cells were isolated. Cells permitting, SARS-CoV-2 S/N and four cold-coronavirus spikes were tested on unexposed-donor CD4+ T cells. The V and J ends lost 0 bases and 3 bases respectively, with 6 bases between them. CDR1 and CDR2 (germline): MNHEY, SMNVEV (reference sequence). The CDR3 is made up of 15 amino acids. This clone was observed a handful of times. The antigen remains unidentified. Sequenced by immunoSEQ multiplex PCR; TCRdb stores in-frame clones only, minus some. The table records roughly 30,000 clones, about 80% of them present only once.

This receptor was taken from a human donor in good health. J is TRBJ1-6 and V is TRBV27; D uncertain. Sample: CD4+ T cells from PBMCs, cultured in vitro. The CDR3 sequence is CASSLSEGYNSPLHF. CDR3 nucleotides: TGTGCCAGCAGTTTATCGGAGGGCTATAATTCACCCCTCCACTTT.